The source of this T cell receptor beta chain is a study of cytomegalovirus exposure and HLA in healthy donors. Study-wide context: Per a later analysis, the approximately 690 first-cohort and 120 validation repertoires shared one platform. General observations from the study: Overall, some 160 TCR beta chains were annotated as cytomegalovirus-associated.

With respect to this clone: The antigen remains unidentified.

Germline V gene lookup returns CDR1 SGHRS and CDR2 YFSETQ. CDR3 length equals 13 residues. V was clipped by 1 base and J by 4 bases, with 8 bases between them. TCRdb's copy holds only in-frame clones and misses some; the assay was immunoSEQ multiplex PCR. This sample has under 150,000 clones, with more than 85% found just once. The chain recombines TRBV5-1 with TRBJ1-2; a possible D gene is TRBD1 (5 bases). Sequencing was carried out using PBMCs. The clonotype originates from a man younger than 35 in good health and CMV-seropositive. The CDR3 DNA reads TGCGCCAGCAGCTTGTCAGGGTCCTATGGCTACACCTTC. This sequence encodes CASSLSGSYGYTF.